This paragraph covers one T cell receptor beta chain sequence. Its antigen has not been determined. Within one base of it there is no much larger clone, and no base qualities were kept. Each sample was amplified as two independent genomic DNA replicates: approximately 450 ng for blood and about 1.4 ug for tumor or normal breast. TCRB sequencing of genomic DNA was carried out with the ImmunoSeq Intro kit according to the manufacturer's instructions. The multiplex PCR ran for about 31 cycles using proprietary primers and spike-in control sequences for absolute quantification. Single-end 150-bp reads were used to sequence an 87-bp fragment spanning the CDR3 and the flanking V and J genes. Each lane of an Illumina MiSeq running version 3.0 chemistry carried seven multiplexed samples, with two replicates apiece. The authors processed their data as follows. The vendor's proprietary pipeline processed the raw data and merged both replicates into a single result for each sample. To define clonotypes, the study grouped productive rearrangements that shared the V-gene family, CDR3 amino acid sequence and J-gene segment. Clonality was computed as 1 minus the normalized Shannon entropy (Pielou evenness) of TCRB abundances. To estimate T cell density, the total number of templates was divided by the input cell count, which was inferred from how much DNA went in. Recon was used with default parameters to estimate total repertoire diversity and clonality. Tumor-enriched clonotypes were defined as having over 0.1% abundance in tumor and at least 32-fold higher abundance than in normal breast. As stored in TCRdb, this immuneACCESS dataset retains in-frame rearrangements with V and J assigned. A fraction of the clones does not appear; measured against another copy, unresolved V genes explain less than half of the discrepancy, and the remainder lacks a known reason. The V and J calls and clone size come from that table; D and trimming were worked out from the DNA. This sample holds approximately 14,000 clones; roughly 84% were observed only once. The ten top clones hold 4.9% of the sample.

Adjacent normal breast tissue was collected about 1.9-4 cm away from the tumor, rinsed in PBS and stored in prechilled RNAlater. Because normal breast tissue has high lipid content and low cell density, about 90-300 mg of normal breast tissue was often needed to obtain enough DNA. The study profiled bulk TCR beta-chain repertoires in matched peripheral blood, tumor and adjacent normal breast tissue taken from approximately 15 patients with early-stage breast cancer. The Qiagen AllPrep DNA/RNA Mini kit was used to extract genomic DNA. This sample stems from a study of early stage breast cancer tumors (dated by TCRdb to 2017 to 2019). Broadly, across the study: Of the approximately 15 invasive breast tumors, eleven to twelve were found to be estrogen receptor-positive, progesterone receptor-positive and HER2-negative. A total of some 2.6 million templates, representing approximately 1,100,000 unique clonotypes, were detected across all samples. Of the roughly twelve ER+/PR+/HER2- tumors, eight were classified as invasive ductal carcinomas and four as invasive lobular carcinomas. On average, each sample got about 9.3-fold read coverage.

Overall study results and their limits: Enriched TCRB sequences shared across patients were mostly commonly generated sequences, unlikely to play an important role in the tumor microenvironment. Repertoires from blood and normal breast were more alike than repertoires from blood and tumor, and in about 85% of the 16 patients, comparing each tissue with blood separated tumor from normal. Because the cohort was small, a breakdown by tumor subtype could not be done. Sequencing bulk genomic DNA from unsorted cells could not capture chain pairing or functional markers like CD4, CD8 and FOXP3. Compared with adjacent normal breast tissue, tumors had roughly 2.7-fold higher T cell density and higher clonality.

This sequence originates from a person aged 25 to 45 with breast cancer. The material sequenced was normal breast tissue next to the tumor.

The DNA sequence follows: TGTGCCAGTAGTACGTGGACTAGCGGGTCCCGGGATGAGCAGTTCTTC. It specifies CASSTWTSGSRDEQFF. The chain links TRBV19 with TRBJ2-1; 11 junctional bases match TRBD2. CDR1 and CDR2, looked up from the germline V gene (reference sequence), are LNHDA and SQIVND. Trimming removed 4 bases from V and 8 bases from J; the gene matches leave 10 bases unexplained. Its CDR3 holds 16 amino acids, cysteine through phenylalanine. CDR3 DNA is the only sequence kept; it has 48 bases, read in frame from the first base.